The 3 T cell receptor beta chains below all came from one sample that was sequenced in a study of blood T cell repertoires in COVID-19. Data came from immunoSEQ multiplex PCR; TCRdb stores just in-frame clones and leaves some out. The sample has roughly 200,000 clones; 85% are singletons. Sequencing input: peripheral blood. The receptor source for this set is an elderly woman with acute or convalescent COVID-19.

Only one count was recorded for this clone. The chain recombines TRBV6-5 with TRBJ1-2; 11 bases align to TRBD1. The CDR3 is 15 amino acids. Germline V gene lookup returns CDR1 MNHEY and CDR2 SVGAGI. V gave up 2 bases and J gave up 7 bases; unmatched junction bases: 6. In nucleotides, the CDR3 is TGTGCCAGCAGTTACGGAGGACAGGGGGCGCGTGGCTACACCTTC. It specifies CASSYGGQGARGYTF.

The V gene is TRBV11-2, the J gene TRBJ1-6; unclear D gene. The CDR3 consists of 16 residues. Germline lookup yields CDR1 SGHAT and CDR2 FQNNGV. The ends were cut back, 1 base at V and 0 bases at J, with 7 bases in the middle. In nucleotides, the CDR3 is TGTGCCAGCAGCTTAGGGCCCCGCTCCTATAATTCACCCCTCCACTTT. Protein sequence: CASSLGPRSYNSPLHF.

Note on this clone: Other DNA sequences in this sample translate to the same CDR3. The V call is TRBV5-1, the J call TRBJ2-1, with 7 bases lining up with TRBD1. Germline V gives CDR1 SGHRS, CDR2 YFSETQ. After removal of 4 bases from V and 2 bases from J, the junction contained 3 bases not matched to a gene. CDR3 length equals 14 residues. The CDR3 region has the DNA TGCGCCAGCAGCCCGGGACAGACCTACAATGAGCAGTTCTTC. Its translation is CASSPGQTYNEQFF. The entire variable domain, with the rest obtained from reference TRBV5-1 and TRBJ2-1, is as follows: KAGVTQTPRYLIKTRGQQVTLSCSPISGHRSVSWYQQTPGQGLQFLFEYFSETQRNKGNFPGRFSGRQFSNSRSEMNVSTLELGDSALYLCASSPGQTYNEQFFGPGTRLTVL.